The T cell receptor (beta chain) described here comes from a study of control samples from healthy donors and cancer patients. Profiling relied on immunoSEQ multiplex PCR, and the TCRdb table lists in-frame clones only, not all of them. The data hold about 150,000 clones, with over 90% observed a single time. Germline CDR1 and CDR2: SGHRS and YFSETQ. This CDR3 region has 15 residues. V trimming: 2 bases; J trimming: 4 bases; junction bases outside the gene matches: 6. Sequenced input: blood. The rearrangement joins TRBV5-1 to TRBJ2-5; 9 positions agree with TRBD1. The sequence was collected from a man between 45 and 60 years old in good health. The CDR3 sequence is CASSFGDREGETQYF. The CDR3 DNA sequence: TGCGCCAGCAGCTTTGGGGACAGGGAGGGAGAGACCCAGTACTTC.